The entry that follows covers one T cell receptor beta chain sequence. What it binds is not known. This record belongs to a study of cytomegalovirus exposure and HLA in healthy donors. Vbeta (60) and Jbeta (13) primers were used in the PCR. The repertoire was sequenced with immunoSEQ multiplex PCR; TCRdb's copy has only in-frame clones and lacks some. The sample carries some 170,000 clones, more than 80% recorded once. CDR1 and CDR2 (germline): MNHNS, SASEGT. The CDR3 is 14 amino acids. V was pared by 2 bases and J by 3 bases, with 7 bases between. Study-level results: About 87% or about 30% of the time was how often most TCR beta V segments were productive, according to an earlier analysis. Most sequenced TCRs were rare (though some public TCRs occurred in many donors). DRB1 showed the most TCR associations and HLA-C the fewest in a later analysis, as rates varied by HLA locus.

Sequencing used PBMCs. This sequence was found in a woman aged 25 to 45 in good health and CMV-seropositive. The genes are TRBV6-1 and TRBJ1-4; D is ambiguous. This CDR3 is CASSEMQANEKLFF. The CDR3 coding sequence is TGTGCCAGCAGTGAAATGCAGGCTAATGAAAAACTGTTTTTT.